This T cell receptor (beta chain) was found in a study of identical twins. TCRdb analysed the 5' RACE reads with MiXCR anew, one entry per CDR3 protein. The sample contains hundreds of thousands of distinct CDR3 sequences, about 12% of which appear only once. The CDR3 length is 13 residues. Deletions cut 2 bases from V and 5 bases from J, with 10 bases between. This clonotype was seen a handful of times. These records were also assigned to another study, of yellow fever vaccine responses in identical twins.

The receptor comes from a woman aged 18-29 years in good health. This chain uses TRBV12-3 or TRBV12-4 with TRBJ2-7; TRBD1 might be the D (5 bases). Specimen: CD8+ T cells sorted from blood. The CDR3 bases are TGTGCCAGCAGTTTAAGGGGTTCCCACGAGCAGTACTTC. It codes for CASSLRGSHEQYF.